The 25 T cell receptor beta chains listed next were all sequenced from one sample in a study of T-cell reconstitution after alpha-beta-depleted transplantation in children. Preparation of the TCRbeta library used unique molecular identifiers. One entry per CDR3 protein results from TCRdb running MiXCR on the PCR reads. Among about 580,000 distinct CDR3 sequences listed, more than 20% were seen once. Sequencing was performed on PBMCs, mostly from graft donor cells, taken 360 days after TCRalphabeta/CD19-depleted stem cell transplant. The receptors come from a boy under three years old who had a stem cell transplant for acute myeloid leukemia, so the T cells may come from the graft donor.

V gene TRBV10-3 combines with J gene TRBJ2-3; 9 bases line up with TRBD2. The length of the CDR3 is 16 residues. The germline CDR1 and CDR2 sequences are ENHRY and SYGVKD. V lost 5 bases and J lost 2; bases outside the gene matches: 8. CDR3 in DNA: TGTGCCATCAGTCCGGTCAGCGGGGGGATCACAGATACGCAGTATTTT. Translated, it gives CAISPVSGGITDTQYF.

This clonotype turned up a few times. The chain links TRBV12-3 or TRBV12-4 to TRBJ2-3; no definite D call. The CDR3 is 16 amino acids. The ends were cut back, 6 bases at V and 4 bases at J, with 20 bases in the middle. Here the CDR3 reads CASSSPTARAADTQYF. For the CDR3, the DNA is TGTGCCAGCAGCTCCCCGACCGCCCGGGCGGCAGATACGCAGTATTTT.

The chain couples TRBV4-3 to TRBJ1-1; possible D gene TRBD1, 6 bases. Germline values: CDR1 LGHNA, CDR2 YSLEER. There are 15 residues in the CDR3. Trimming removed 0 bases at V and 4 bases at J, with 12 bases between. CDR3 residues: CASSQDRGGSTEAFF. CDR3 DNA sequence: TGCGCCAGCAGCCAAGATAGAGGGGGGAGCACTGAAGCTTTCTTT.

The chain carries TRBV10-1 and TRBJ2-2; D unclear. Trimming stripped 7 bases from V and 4 bases from J, with 7 bases between. This CDR3 contains 12 residues. Germline values: CDR1 WNHNN, CDR2 SYGVQD (reference sequence). The CDR3, as DNA: TGCGCCAGCATGGCGAGCACCGGGGAGCTGTTTTTT. It codes for CASMASTGELFF.

At least ten counts were recorded for this clonotype. V gene TRBV29-1 combines with J gene TRBJ2-3; tentative D call: TRBD1 (6 bases). The CDR3 is 13 amino acids. Germline V gene sequence: CDR1 SQVTM, CDR2 ANQGSEA. V was pared by 4 bases and J by 2 bases, with 10 bases between. CDR3 sequence: CSVAGHYTDTQYF. CDR3 nucleotide sequence: TGCAGCGTTGCGGGACACTACACAGATACGCAGTATTTT.

This chain joins TRBV7-9 and TRBJ1-1; D gene uncertain. Germline CDR1 SEHNR, CDR2 FQNEAQ (reference sequence). With 3 bases removed from V and 0 bases from J, the gap between germline ends came to 11 bases. The CDR3 runs 15 residues. CDR3 loop: CASSFRGGMNTEAFF. CDR3 in DNA: TGTGCCAGCAGCTTTCGAGGCGGGATGAACACTGAAGCTTTCTTT. The entire variable domain, with the rest obtained from reference TRBV7-9 and TRBJ1-1, is as follows: DTGVSQNPRHKITKRGQNVTFRCDPISEHNRLYWYRQTLGQGPEFLTYFQNEAQLEKSRLLSDRFSAERPKGSFSTLEIQRTEQGDSAMYLCASSFRGGMNTEAFFGQGTRLTVV.

This clonotype was detected a few times. J is TRBJ1-1 and V is TRBV20-1; D is unclear. The CDR3 length is 14 residues. V was shortened by 1 base and J by 11 bases, with 20 bases between the two germline ends. Germline loops: CDR1 DFQATT, CDR2 SNEGSKA (reference sequence). The CDR3 protein is CSARGRLGPGEAFF. The CDR3 region has the DNA TGCAGTGCTAGAGGTCGGTTAGGACCCGGGGAGGCTTTCTTT.

This chain uses TRBV20-1 with TRBJ1-6; tentative D call: TRBD1 (5 bases). CDR3 length: 14 amino acids. The V gene lost 0 bases and the J gene lost 7 bases, with 10 bases spanning the gap. Germline assignment: CDR1 DFQATT and CDR2 SNEGSKA (reference sequence). CDR3 protein: CSARDRQLNSPLHF. DNA of the CDR3: TGCAGTGCTAGAGATCGACAGCTGAATTCACCCCTCCACTTT.

This clonotype was recorded many times. V is TRBV12-3 or TRBV12-4 and J is TRBJ2-2; D unresolved. The length of the CDR3 is 13 residues. The V end lost 6 bases, the J end lost 0 bases, and 5 bases lay between the germline ends. CDR3 amino acids: CASSLTNTGELFF. Here the CDR3 DNA reads TGTGCCAGCAGCTTAACGAACACCGGGGAGCTGTTTTTT.

This clonotype was picked up a small number of times. The chain joins TRBV7-6 to TRBJ1-1; 10 nucleotides align to TRBD1. CDR1 and CDR2 from the germline V gene are SGHVS and FNYEAQ. This CDR3 has 16 residues. V lost 6 bases, J lost 4 bases, and 11 bases stayed unmatched. The CDR3 nucleotides are TGTGCCAGCAGTGACGGGACAGGGGTCCGGCGCACTGAAGCTTTCTTT. It specifies CASSDGTGVRRTEAFF.

This chain uses TRBV29-1 with TRBJ2-7, with TRBD1 as a possible D gene (5 bases). Germline V gives CDR1 SQVTM, CDR2 ANQGSEA. CDR3 length: 13 amino acids. V was trimmed by 6 bases and J by 1 base, leaving 13 bases between them. The CDR3 DNA reads TGCAGCGTGGCTACTCCAGGGTCCTACGAGCAGTACGTC. Translated: CSVATPGSYEQYV.

At least ten counts were recorded for this clonotype. This chain joins TRBV18 and TRBJ2-7; D unresolved. CDR1 KGHSH and CDR2 LQKENI come from the germline V gene. The CDR3 runs to 13 residues. V lost 8 bases and J 0 bases, leaving 11 bases between the germline ends. The CDR3 is CASSPGSSYEQYV. The CDR3 DNA sequence: TGTGCCAGCAGCCCCGGTAGCTCCTACGAGCAGTACGTC.

The chain has TRBV7-8 and TRBJ2-2; 10 bases are shared with TRBD2. The CDR3 consists of 15 residues. The J segment lost 7 bases and the V segment lost 4 bases, leaving 6 bases of the junction unmatched. Germline CDR1 reads SGHVS; CDR2 reads FQNEAQ. The CDR3 is CASSSAGGQIGELFF. As DNA, the CDR3 is TGTGCCAGCAGCTCAGCGGGGGGGCAAATCGGGGAGCTGTTTTTT.

This clonotype was detected a few times. The chain employs TRBV20-1 and TRBJ1-2, with 7 bases fitting TRBD1. With 3 bases clipped from V and 4 bases from J, the junction kept 8 bases outside the gene matches. CDR3 length: 14 amino acids. Germline-derived CDR1 and CDR2 are DFQATT and SNEGSKA (reference sequence). CDR3 sequence: CSARERTGIYGYTF. As DNA, the CDR3 is TGCAGTGCTAGGGAAAGGACAGGCATCTATGGCTACACCTTC.

In its sample, this clonotype was seen many times. CDR3 amino acids: CATSEMRLYNEQFF. The CDR3 region has the DNA TGTGCCACCAGCGAGATGCGGCTTTACAATGAGCAGTTCTTC. This chain uses TRBV15 with TRBJ2-1, with D unresolved. The CDR3 is 14 amino acids. Trimming removed 5 bases at V and 4 bases at J, with 12 bases between. Per germline, CDR1 LNHNV and CDR2 YYDKDF (reference sequence).

This clonotype was recorded a few times. V gene TRBV3-1 combines with J gene TRBJ2-7; no firm D call. Trimming removed 2 bases at V and 5 bases at J, with 4 bases between. Germline V gene data show CDR1 as LGHDT and CDR2 as YNNKEL (reference sequence). The CDR3 sequence is 11 residues long. The CDR3 sequence: CASSQHHEQYF. CDR3 nucleotide sequence: TGTGCCAGCAGCCAACACCACGAGCAGTACTTC.

V is TRBV11-2 and J is TRBJ2-1; D may be TRBD2 (6 bases). The CDR3 sequence is 16 residues long. CDR1 is SGHAT, CDR2 FQNNGV, per germline. Trimming took off 1 base at V and 8 bases at J, with 18 bases between the two ends. Written as DNA, the CDR3 is TGTGCCAGCAGCTTAGCCCGGACTAAGCGACGGGATGAGCAGTTCTTC. Amino acid sequence: CASSLARTKRRDEQFF. Full variable domain (remainder filled in from reference TRBV11-2 and TRBJ2-1): EAGVAQSPRYKIIEKRQSVAFWCNPISGHATLYWYQQILGQGPKLLIQFQNNGVVDDSQLPKDRFSAERLKGVDSTLKIQPAKLEDSAVYLCASSLARTKRRDEQFFGPGTRLTVL.

This clonotype was recorded many times. The rearrangement links TRBV28 to TRBJ2-7, with 9 bases identical to TRBD1. The CDR3 is 15 amino acids. CDR1 is MDHEN and CDR2 is SYDVKM in the germline V gene. Unmatched junction bases numbered 9, after V lost 5 bases and J lost 4 bases. CDR3 nucleotides: TGTGCCAGCAGTCCTGGACAGGGGAGAGGGTACGAGCAGTACGTC. It is translated as CASSPGQGRGYEQYV.

There are many counts of this clonotype. The J gene is TRBJ1-1, the V gene TRBV29-1; D is ambiguous. Germline CDR1 SQVTM, CDR2 ANQGSEA. The CDR3 covers 11 residues. Trimming shortened V by 4 bases and J by 5 bases, and 8 bases separated the two germline ends. The CDR3 DNA reads TGCAGCGTTGGAGGGAGGACTGAAGCTTTCTTT. Its protein is CSVGGRTEAFF.

This clonotype was detected only a few times. The chain employs TRBV12-3 or TRBV12-4 and TRBJ2-5; D may be TRBD2 (7 bases). There are 16 residues in the CDR3. Deletions cut 5 bases from V and 3 bases from J, with 19 bases between. The CDR3 DNA follows: TGTGCCAGCAGTCTTGGGGGGGGCCCGGCTGAAGAGACCCAGTACTTC. Protein: CASSLGGGPAEETQYF.

This clonotype was detected many times. The chain uses TRBV15 and TRBJ2-5; D perhaps matches TRBD2 (6 bases). Germline assignment: CDR1 LNHNV and CDR2 YYDKDF (reference sequence). V dropped 0 bases and J dropped 3 bases, with 11 bases sitting between them. The CDR3 runs 15 residues. CDR3 nucleotides: TGTGCCACCAGCAGAGACAGAGGGGAGGAAGAGACCCAGTACTTC. Protein sequence: CATSRDRGEEETQYF.

This chain links TRBV4-3 with TRBJ2-3; 7 bases match TRBD2. The CDR3 has 15 amino acids. V lost 1 base to trimming and J lost 5 bases; unmatched junction nucleotides: 6. Looked up from germline, CDR1 is LGHNA and CDR2 is YSLEER. CDR3 DNA sequence: TGCGCCAGCAGCCAAGGAGCGGGGTCTCAAGATACGCAGTATTTT. Translation gives CASSQGAGSQDTQYF.

Ten or more counts support this clonotype. V gene TRBV29-1 combines with J gene TRBJ2-7; D is unclear. Trimming took 4 bases from V and 6 from J, leaving 10 bases between them. CDR3 size: 11 residues. The V gene's germline CDR1 is SQVTM and CDR2 ANQGSEA. DNA for the CDR3: TGCAGCGTTGCAAAGGCATCCGAGCAGTACTTC. It encodes CSVAKASEQYF.

This chain uses TRBV12-3 or TRBV12-4 with TRBJ1-2; D is perhaps TRBD1 (6 bases). The CDR3 runs 13 residues. V lost 6 bases and J 6 bases, leaving 14 bases between the germline ends. The CDR3 reads CASSLRDTNGYTF. The DNA of the CDR3 is TGTGCCAGCAGCCTCCGGGACACCAATGGCTACACCTTC.

This clonotype was picked up many times. J is TRBJ2-1 and V is TRBV29-1, with D unresolved. The germline V gene encodes CDR1 SQVTM and CDR2 ANQGSEA. The V gene lost 4 bases and the J gene lost 7 bases, with 14 bases spanning the gap. This CDR3 has 13 amino acids. This CDR3 reads CSVGYTMGNEQFF. CDR3 bases: TGCAGCGTTGGATACACTATGGGAAATGAGCAGTTCTTC.